These 8 T cell receptor beta chains share one sample of origin, sequenced in a study of technical replicates of blood from a handful of donors. Only in-frame clones appear in the TCRdb table, and some are missing; sequencing was by immunoSEQ multiplex PCR. Among approximately 85,000 clones listed, roughly 94% were seen once. The sample consisted of T cells isolated from PBMCs. The receptors were gathered from a human donor in good health.

V usage is TRBV7-9 and J usage is TRBJ2-2; weak D call: TRBD2 (6 bases). The germline V gene has CDR1 SEHNR and CDR2 FQNEAQ (reference sequence). CDR3 size: 17 residues. V gave up 5 bases and J gave up 3 bases, with 19 bases separating them. The CDR3 loop is CASSPRTGVGYTGELFF. The CDR3 DNA sequence: TGTGCCAGCAGCCCTCGAACGGGGGTAGGGTACACCGGGGAGCTGTTTTTT.

CDR3 loop: CANRTGVATYEQYF. CDR3 nucleotide sequence: TGCGCCAACCGGACAGGGGTTGCAACCTACGAGCAGTACTTC. This chain joins TRBV5-1 and TRBJ2-7; 9 nucleotides agree with TRBD1. J gave up 2 bases and V 9 bases, and 9 bases lay outside the gene matches. Per the germline V gene, CDR1 is SGHRS and CDR2 is YFSETQ. This CDR3 has 14 amino acids.

The rearrangement uses TRBV7-3 and TRBJ2-3, with TRBD2 as a possible D gene (7 bases). Germline V gene data show CDR1 as SGHTA and CDR2 as FQGTGA. The CDR3 is 16 residues long. V dropped 4 bases and J dropped 1 base, with 15 bases sitting between them. CDR3 in amino acids: CASSSKRGGGTDTQYF. CDR3 nucleotide sequence: TGTGCCAGCAGCTCCAAGAGAGGGGGGGGCACAGATACGCAGTATTTT.

This chain uses TRBV12-5 with TRBJ1-5, with TRBD1 as a possible D gene (6 bases). Trimming took 6 bases from V and 9 from J, leaving 15 bases between them. The CDR3 spans 13 residues. Germline-derived CDR1 and CDR2 are LGHNT and FRNRAP. CDR3: CASGEQGYGPQHF. The CDR3 nucleotides are TGTGCTAGTGGCGAACAGGGATACGGGCCCCAGCATTTT.

The gene calls are TRBV29-1 and TRBJ1-4; D unresolved. Germline V lookup: CDR1 SQVTM, CDR2 ANQGSEA. V lost 4 bases to trimming and J lost 1 base, with 13 bases between them. The CDR3 loop spans 15 amino acids. CDR3 amino acids: CSVASVGGTNEKLFF. The CDR3 coding sequence is TGCAGCGTTGCGTCGGTAGGCGGAACTAATGAAAAACTGTTTTTT.

The chain recombines TRBV7-6 with TRBJ2-7; TRBD2 matches 14 bases. CDR1 and CDR2 (germline): SGHVS, FNYEAQ. The CDR3 totals 15 residues. With 6 bases clipped from V and 2 bases from J, the junction kept 3 bases outside the gene matches. The CDR3 sequence: CASRRLAGGPYEQYF. The CDR3 DNA follows: TGTGCCAGCAGAAGACTAGCGGGGGGGCCCTACGAGCAGTACTTC.

The chain combines TRBV2 with TRBJ2-7, with 11 bases identical to TRBD1. Germline CDR1 is SNHLY and CDR2 is FYNNEI. The CDR3 extends over 14 amino acids. Losses at the gene ends were 5 bases for V and 3 bases for J; bases not matched to a gene: 3. The CDR3 loop reads CASSFGTGGYEQYF. CDR3 DNA sequence: TGTGCCAGCAGTTTCGGGACAGGGGGCTACGAGCAGTACTTC.

The CDR3 DNA reads TGCGCCAGCAGTGAGGAAGGAAGGGGGACTGAAGCTTTCTTT. Encoded protein: CASSEEGRGTEAFF. The chain joins TRBV10-2 to TRBJ1-1; a weak D match, TRBD1 (6 bases). The CDR3 is 14 amino acids. Germline V gene data show CDR1 as WSHSY and CDR2 as SAAADI. The ends were cut back, 2 bases at V and 5 bases at J, with 12 bases in the middle.